This TCR beta chain comes out of a study of T-cell reconstitution after alpha-beta-depleted transplantation in children. TCRbeta library construction was performed incorporating unique molecular identifiers. From the PCR reads, TCRdb called clonotypes with MiXCR, one entry per CDR3 protein. This table has a few hundred thousand distinct CDR3 sequences, approximately 10% appearing once. Germline-derived CDR1 and CDR2 are SGHAT and FQNNGV. The CDR3 has 19 residues. J gave up 0 bases and V 2 bases, and 12 bases lay outside the gene matches. This sample comprised PBMCs from the stem cell graft donor, obtained from the stem cell graft. The chain recombines TRBV11-2 with TRBJ2-3; 9 positions agree with TRBD2. The origin of this receptor is a human donor who donated a stem cell graft to a child with acute myeloid leukemia. The CDR3 loop is CASSLRLGGGATSTDTQYF. The DNA of the CDR3 is TGTGCCAGCAGCTTACGACTAGGCGGGGGGGCAACTAGCACAGATACGCAGTATTTT.